A selection of T cell receptor beta chains follows, all from one sample in a study of T cells in Graves' hyperthyroidism and ophthalmopathy. A single record per CDR3 protein comes from TCRdb applying MiXCR to the multiplex PCR reads. Of around 200,000 distinct CDR3 sequences listed, around 15% were seen once; the top ten hold 25% to 30%. Sequencing was performed on blood. The origin of the receptors is a woman aged 45-65 years with Graves' hyperthyroidism. CDR3s include the opening cysteine and the closing phenylalanine or tryptophan. Each record gives: CDR3 length, clone size, D gene, J gene, V gene, CDR3 protein, CDR3 DNA. The D gene is left open where the match is weak. The size of a clone is reported for some rows only, either as once, few or many, or as a class for expanded clones.

length: 12; size: -; D: -; J: TRBJ1-2; V: TRBV12-3/TRBV12-4; CDR3: CASSSLEGDYTF; DNA: TGTGCCAGCAGTTCCCTCGAGGGGGACTACACCTTC
length: 15; size: many; D: -; J: TRBJ1-1; V: TRBV5-1; CDR3: CASSPPGFRNTEAFF; DNA: TGCGCCAGCAGTCCCCCAGGGTTCCGGAACACTGAAGCTTTCTTT
length: 15; size: -; D: -; J: TRBJ2-7; V: TRBV5-1; CDR3: CASSFTGPYGYEQYF; DNA: TGCGCCAGCAGCTTTACAGGGCCCTACGGCTACGAGCAGTACTTC
length: 12; size: many; D: -; J: TRBJ1-2; V: TRBV6-1; CDR3: CARRGVVDGYTF; DNA: TGTGCCAGACGAGGGGTAGTGGATGGCTACACCTTC
length: 16; size: many; D: TRBD1; J: TRBJ2-2; V: TRBV7-9; CDR3: CASSPSGTGNTGELFF; DNA: TGTGCCAGCAGCCCTTCCGGGACAGGGAACACCGGGGAGCTGTTTTTT
length: 18; size: many; D: TRBD1; J: TRBJ1-1; V: TRBV10-3; CDR3: CAISENLGTATLNTEAFF; DNA: TGTGCCATCAGTGAGAATTTGGGGACAGCGACATTGAACACTGAAGCTTTCTTT
length: 12; size: many; D: TRBD1; J: TRBJ1-1; V: TRBV19; CDR3: CASADRDTEAFF; DNA: TGTGCCAGTGCAGACAGGGACACTGAAGCTTTCTTT
length: 14; size: many; D: -; J: TRBJ2-2; V: TRBV5-1; CDR3: CASSTTSRTGELFF; DNA: TGCGCCAGCAGCACGACCTCGAGAACCGGGGAGCTGTTTTTT
length: 15; size: -; D: TRBD1; J: TRBJ1-3; V: TRBV13; CDR3: CASSMGQGFGNTIYF; DNA: TGTGCCAGCAGCATGGGACAGGGTTTTGGAAACACCATATATTTT
length: 16; size: many; D: -; J: TRBJ1-4; V: TRBV12-5; CDR3: CASGLARVATNEKLFF; DNA: TGTGCTAGTGGTTTGGCTCGGGTCGCAACTAATGAAAAACTGTTTTTT
length: 11; size: many; D: -; J: TRBJ2-4; V: TRBV28; CDR3: CASSDDRIQYF; DNA: TGTGCCAGCAGTGACGACCGGATTCAGTACTTC
length: 14; size: many; D: -; J: TRBJ1-6; V: TRBV27; CDR3: CASSPNGRGSPLHF; DNA: TGTGCCAGCAGCCCAAATGGGAGGGGTTCACCCCTCCACTTT
length: 17; size: -; D: -; J: TRBJ1-2; V: TRBV15; CDR3: CATSRDRSPSSLGGYTF; DNA: TGTGCCACCAGCAGAGATCGTTCGCCTTCCTCCCTCGGGGGCTACACCTTC
length: 16; size: many; D: TRBD1; J: TRBJ1-1; V: TRBV5-1; CDR3: CASSFRDRGIYTEAFF; DNA: TGCGCCAGCAGCTTCCGGGACAGGGGGATTTACACTGAAGCTTTCTTT
length: 13; size: many; D: -; J: TRBJ2-2; V: TRBV7-2; CDR3: CASSLGGFGELFF; DNA: TGTGCCAGCAGCTTAGGGGGTTTCGGGGAGCTGTTTTTT
length: 13; size: many; D: -; J: TRBJ2-7; V: TRBV2; CDR3: CASSADLYYEQYF; DNA: TGTGCCAGCAGTGCCGACCTGTACTACGAGCAGTACTTC
length: 11; size: few; D: -; J: TRBJ2-3; V: TRBV2; CDR3: CASGQSDTQYF; DNA: TGTGCCAGCGGACAATCAGATACGCAGTATTTT
length: 15; size: many; D: -; J: TRBJ1-2; V: TRBV20-1; CDR3: CSARMPPGPNYGYTF; DNA: TGCAGTGCTAGGATGCCACCGGGGCCGAACTATGGCTACACCTTC
length: 13; size: many; D: TRBD1; J: TRBJ2-7; V: TRBV29-1; CDR3: CSVWDRSSYEQYF; DNA: TGCAGCGTTTGGGACAGGAGCTCCTACGAGCAGTACTTC
length: 14; size: few; D: -; J: TRBJ1-1; V: TRBV2; CDR3: CASSPFDWDTEAFF; DNA: TGTGCCAGCAGCCCGTTTGATTGGGACACTGAAGCTTTCTTT
length: 15; size: many; D: TRBD1; J: TRBJ2-2; V: TRBV10-1; CDR3: CASSIDRATTGELFF; DNA: TGCGCCAGCAGCATTGACAGGGCTACCACCGGGGAGCTGTTTTTT
length: 14; size: -; D: TRBD1; J: TRBJ1-1; V: TRBV29-1; CDR3: CSVQPGTGNTEAFF; DNA: TGCAGCGTGCAACCCGGGACAGGAAACACTGAAGCTTTCTTT
length: 12; size: -; D: -; J: TRBJ1-2; V: TRBV2; CDR3: CASCTRPYGYTF; DNA: TGTGCCAGCTGCACCCGTCCCTATGGCTACACCTTC
length: 13; size: many; D: -; J: TRBJ2-3; V: TRBV28; CDR3: CASSLPPGNTQYF; DNA: TGTGCCAGCAGTTTACCTCCGGGGAATACGCAGTATTTT
length: 16; size: many; D: -; J: TRBJ1-6; V: TRBV6-1; CDR3: CASSETVGQGNSPLHF; DNA: TGTGCCAGCAGTGAAACCGTAGGGCAGGGTAATTCACCCCTCCACTTT
length: 13; size: -; D: -; J: TRBJ2-2; V: TRBV7-9; CDR3: CASSLGSTGELFF; DNA: TGTGCCAGCAGCTTAGGATCGACTGGGGAGCTGTTTTTT
length: 13; size: -; D: -; J: TRBJ1-5; V: TRBV19; CDR3: CASSIGQGQPQHF; DNA: TGTGCCAGTAGTATAGGGCAGGGGCAGCCCCAGCATTTT
length: 15; size: -; D: -; J: TRBJ1-2; V: TRBV7-9; CDR3: CASSYSTGINYGYTF; DNA: TGTGCCAGCAGCTACTCGACAGGCATCAACTATGGCTACACCTTC